The 18 T cell receptor beta chains listed next were all sequenced from one sample in a study of T cell clonality in common variable immunodeficiency. Assay: immunoSEQ multiplex PCR; the TCRdb copy retains only in-frame clones and omits some. The specimen has more than 35,000 clones, none found just once. Material: peripheral blood mononuclear cells. Source of these receptors: a person between 18 and 75 years old in good health.

This clone occurred many times. The read comes to an end 3 residues before the CDR3 does, leaving the germline J gene to fill in the end. The rearrangement uses TRBV5-4 and TRBJ2-7; 11 nucleotides align to TRBD1. V was pared by 4 bases and J by 4 bases, with 1 base of the junction left unmatched. Per the germline V gene, CDR1 is SGHNT and CDR2 is YYREEE (reference sequence). The CDR3 has 13 amino acids. The DNA read from the CDR3 is TGTGCCAGCAGCCGGGACAGGGGGTACGAG. This encodes CASSRDRGYE. The whole CDR3 region reads CASSRDRGYEQYF.

Many counts were recorded for this clone. The read falls 3 residues short of the CDR3 end, and the missing part is taken from the germline J gene. The chain recombines TRBV10-3 with TRBJ1-6; D may be TRBD1 (6 bases). Looked up from germline, CDR1 is ENHRY and CDR2 is SYGVKD. V lost 0 bases and J 10 bases, leaving 16 bases between the germline ends. This CDR3 is 16 amino acids long. The covered CDR3 bases are TGTGCCATCAGTGAGTCGGTTTGGGGGCCGAGCTCACCC. This sequence encodes CAISESVWGPSSP. The full CDR3 sequence reads CAISESVWGPSSPLHF.

This clone was recorded many times. The CDR3 goes on 3 residues after the read ends, and that part is filled in from the germline J gene. The J gene is TRBJ2-5, the V gene TRBV7-9; 8 nucleotides align to TRBD1. CDR3 length: 15 amino acids. Germline assignment: CDR1 SEHNR and CDR2 FQNEAQ (reference sequence). V was clipped by 1 base and J by 1 base; unmatched bases: 2. This CDR3 is CASSLVDRGQETQYF. The sequenced part of the CDR3 DNA is TGTGCCAGCAGCTTAGTCGACAGGGGCCAAGAGACC.

This clone was seen ten or more times. The CDR3 end is not reached by the read, which stops 3 residues before it; the germline J gene fills it in. The V gene is TRBV19, the J gene TRBJ1-2, with D perhaps matching TRBD1 (6 bases). The CDR3 is 13 amino acids. Trimming shortened V by 8 bases and J by 1 base, and 11 bases separated the two germline ends. Germline assignment: CDR1 LNHDA and CDR2 SQIVND (reference sequence). Partial CDR3 DNA: TGTGCCAGTCAAAAACAGGGTAACTATGGC. As protein: CASQKQGNYG. Given in full, the CDR3 is CASQKQGNYGYTF.

This clone appeared many times. The CDR3 end lies 3 residues beyond the end of the read and is filled in from the germline J gene. The chain couples TRBV6-2 or TRBV6-3 to TRBJ1-6; D possibly corresponds to TRBD1 (5 bases). With 7 bases removed from V and 9 bases from J, the gap between germline ends came to 16 bases. The CDR3 is 14 amino acids. The germline gives CDR1 MNHEY, CDR2 SVGEGT. CDR3 sequence reads: CASKAEPRGSPLHF. CDR3 bases read: TGTGCCAGCAAGGCGGAACCGAGGGGTTCACCC.

This clone was counted many times. The read finishes 3 residues shy of the CDR3 end, and the germline J gene is used to complete it. The chain couples TRBV11-3 to TRBJ2-3; 10 nucleotides match TRBD1. Germline V CDR1 and CDR2: SGHNT, YENEEA. The CDR3 has 14 residues. V dropped 5 bases and J dropped 3; count of bases not matched to a gene: 2. The CDR3 region is CASSRQGATDTQYF. Partial CDR3 DNA: TGTGCCAGCAGCCGACAGGGGGCAACAGATACG. Using reference TRBV11-3 and TRBJ2-3 for the parts outside the CDR3, the full variable domain is EAGVVQSPRYKIIEKKQPVAFWCNPISGHNTLYWYLQNLGQGPELLIRYENEEAVDDSQLPKDRFSAERLKGVDSTLKIQPAELGDSAVYLCASSRQGATDTQYFGPGTRLTVL.

This clone occurred a few times. The sequence runs out 3 residues before the end of the CDR3; the remainder is reconstructed from the germline J gene. The chain links TRBV6-2 or TRBV6-3 to TRBJ2-3, with 8 bases that match TRBD2. CDR3 length: 15 residues. J was trimmed by 0 bases and V by 8 bases; bases with no gene match: 7. Per germline, CDR1 MNHEY and CDR2 SVGEGT. The sequenced part of the CDR3 DNA is TGTGCCAGCCCCCTGCGGGGGGCTAGCACAGATACG. The encoded protein is CASPLRGASTDT. The CDR3 reads in full as CASPLRGASTDTQYF.

This clone was seen many times. The CDR3: CASSLGGGRGNTEAFF. The CDR3 DNA, read in part, is TGTGCCAGCAGCTTGGGGGGAGGGAGGGGCAACACTGAA. This chain uses TRBV5-4 with TRBJ1-1; D is possibly TRBD1 (5 bases). The read stops 3 residues short of the end of the CDR3; the missing end is completed from the germline J gene. Germline CDR1 reads SGHNT; CDR2 reads YYREEE (reference sequence). Between the trimmed V and J ends, which lost 0 bases and 2 bases, there was a span of 14 bases. The CDR3 has 16 residues.

This clone has ten or more counts. The read stops 3 residues short of the end of the CDR3; the missing end is completed from the germline J gene. The chain joins TRBV11-3 to TRBJ2-7; possible D gene TRBD1, 6 bases. The CDR3 extends over 13 amino acids. V lost 5 bases and J 2 bases, leaving 10 bases between the germline ends. Looked up from germline, CDR1 is SGHNT and CDR2 is YENEEA. CDR3: CASSPRGAYEQYF. The DNA read from the CDR3 is TGTGCCAGCAGCCCCAGGGGAGCCTACGAG.

This clone was counted ten times or more. Read coverage stops 3 residues before the CDR3 terminus; the germline J gene supplies the remainder. The chain is built from TRBV10-3 and TRBJ1-1; no reliable D call. The V and J ends lost 6 bases and 0 bases respectively, with 8 bases between them. Germline V CDR1 and CDR2: ENHRY, SYGVKD. CDR3 length equals 13 residues. CDR3 DNA, as far as it was read: TGTGCCATCAGGGGCTCATTGAACACTGAA. The encoded protein is CAIRGSLNTE. The CDR3 in full is CAIRGSLNTEAFF.

This clone showed up many times. The CDR3 end falls 3 residues outside the read, so it is completed with the germline J gene. The chain is built from TRBV5-1 and TRBJ2-7, with D possibly matching TRBD1 (6 bases). Trimming took off 0 bases at V and 6 bases at J, with 10 bases between the two ends. Germline values: CDR1 SGHRS, CDR2 YFSETQ. The CDR3 sequence is 13 residues long. The sequenced CDR3 bases are TGCGCCAGCAGCTTGGTTGCAGGGGCCGAG. This gives the protein CASSLVAGAE. The entire CDR3 is CASSLVAGAEQYF.

This clone was counted ten times or more. The CDR3 goes on 3 residues after the read ends, and that part is filled in from the germline J gene. The chain employs TRBV27 and TRBJ2-1; possibly TRBD2 for D (6 bases). Deletions cut 4 bases from V and 6 bases from J, with 10 bases between. The CDR3 covers 13 residues. Germline CDR1 and CDR2: MNHEY and SMNVEV (reference sequence). CDR3 bases read: TGTGCCAGCAGTTGGGGGGTGTTCAATGAG. Translation gives CASSWGVFNE. The entire CDR3 is CASSWGVFNEQFF.

This clone was seen repeatedly, ten times or more. The read comes to an end 3 residues before the CDR3 does, leaving the germline J gene to fill in the end. This chain links TRBV19 with TRBJ2-7; 7 bases are shared with TRBD1. The V gene end was trimmed by 5 bases and the J gene end by 2 bases; junction bases not matched to a gene: 6. The germline V gene encodes CDR1 LNHDA and CDR2 SQIVND (reference sequence). The CDR3 spans 14 residues. CDR3 sequence: CASSGWDRTYEQYF. CDR3 bases read: TGTGCCAGTAGTGGATGGGACAGAACCTACGAG.

Worth noting for this clone: The read is 3 residues too short to cover the CDR3 end, so that end is filled in from the germline J gene. The rearrangement links TRBV2 to TRBJ1-4; D is perhaps TRBD1 (6 bases). From germline, CDR1 is SNHLY and CDR2 FYNNEI. The length of the CDR3 is 14 residues. V was clipped by 3 bases and J by 2 bases, with 7 bases between them. The sequenced part of the CDR3 DNA is TGTGCCAGCAGTGATACAGGGACTAATGAAAAA. Its translation: CASSDTGTNEK. The full CDR3 reads CASSDTGTNEKLFF.

In this sample, this clone turned up many times. The DNA ends 3 residues before the CDR3 does, and the rest of the CDR3 is filled in from the germline J gene. The chain uses TRBV7-2 and TRBJ1-5; D gene unclear. V shed 4 bases and J shed 2 bases, with 12 bases lying between them. This CDR3 is built from 15 residues. Per germline, CDR1 SGHTA and CDR2 FQGNSA. Partial CDR3 DNA: TGTGCCAGCAGCTATACGGTTTCGGGCAATCAGCCC. This sequence encodes CASSYTVSGNQP. The entire CDR3 sequence reads CASSYTVSGNQPQHF. Drawing the rest from reference TRBV7-2 and TRBJ1-5, the complete variable domain is GAGVSQSPSNKVTEKGKDVELRCDPISGHTALYWYRQSLGQGLEFLIYFQGNSAPDKSGLPSDRFSAERTGGSVSTLTIQRTQQEDSAVYLCASSYTVSGNQPQHFGDGTRLSIL.

Details on this clone: The read is 3 residues too short to cover the CDR3 end, so that end is filled in from the germline J gene. V is TRBV7-9 and J is TRBJ1-2; 8 nucleotides match TRBD1. CDR1 and CDR2 from the germline V gene are SEHNR and FQNEAQ (reference sequence). The CDR3 has 15 residues. V was clipped by 5 bases and J by 4 bases; unmatched bases: 9. CDR3 loop: CASSHTGGSAYGYTF. The sequenced part of the CDR3 DNA is TGTGCCAGCAGCCACACAGGGGGGTCGGCCTATGGC.

This clone was detected ten times or more. The CDR3 is cut off 3 residues early in the read; its end comes from the germline J gene. The V and J genes are TRBV7-8 and TRBJ1-2; D not certain. Germline CDR1 reads SGHVS; CDR2 reads FQNEAQ. CDR3 size: 13 residues. Trimming left V 2 bases short and J 4 bases short, with 8 bases between. CDR3 loop: CASSLWAGYGYTF. Partial CDR3 DNA: TGTGCCAGCAGCTTATGGGCAGGCTATGGC.

This clone was seen at least ten times. The read ends 3 residues shy of where the CDR3 ends; the end is completed using the germline J gene. The chain uses TRBV5-1 and TRBJ1-5, with 9 nucleotides matching TRBD1. With V trimmed by 0 bases and J by 5 bases, 0 bases remained unmatched. The germline V gene encodes CDR1 SGHRS and CDR2 YFSETQ. This CDR3 contains 14 residues. CDR3 loop: CASSLGQGDQPQHF. The covered CDR3 bases are TGCGCCAGCAGCTTGGGACAGGGGGATCAGCCC. The whole variable domain, remainder taken from reference TRBV5-1 and TRBJ1-5, is KAGVTQTPRYLIKTRGQQVTLSCSPISGHRSVSWYQQTPGQGLQFLFEYFSETQRNKGNFPGRFSGRQFSNSRSEMNVSTLELGDSALYLCASSLGQGDQPQHFGDGTRLSIL.